This T cell receptor beta chain was sequenced during a study of shared clonotypes between healthy human individuals. General study findings and limits: Some naive CD4 clonotypes, about 5.5%, turned up in common across several donors. Larger estimated richness was generally recorded for naive subsets relative to memory subsets.

Comments on this clone: What it binds is not known.

V lost 0 bases and J 0 bases, leaving 9 bases between the germline ends. The CDR3 consists of 17 residues. Germline values: CDR1 MNHEY, CDR2 SMNVEV (reference sequence). At deep level, the assay was performed. TCRdb's table, derived via immunoSEQ multiplex PCR, lists solely in-frame clones and lacks some. The sample consists of approximately 1.5 million clones, 95% to 99% of them appearing once. The sample consisted of naive CD4+ T cells sorted from blood. Subset defined: CD45RA+ positively selected. The TCR originated in a man aged 25-40 years in good health. The V and J genes are TRBV27 and TRBJ2-6; either TRBD1 or TRBD2 may supply D (5 bases each). In DNA form, the CDR3 reads TGTGCCAGCAGTTTATCGGGGCGGGTCTCTGGGGCCAACGTCCTGACTTTC. Translated, it gives CASSLSGRVSGANVLTF.